A selection of T cell receptor beta chains follows, all from one sample in a study of blood T cell repertoires in COVID-19. Some clones are missing from TCRdb's copy, which holds only in-frame ones; the method was immunoSEQ multiplex PCR. The profile shows about 100,000 clones, around four fifths of them singletons. The sequenced sample was peripheral blood. These receptors were taken from a woman aged 65 to 85 with acute or convalescent COVID-19. The CDR3 runs from the conserved cysteine through the conserved F or W. D genes are given only for firm matches. The size of a clone is reported for some rows only, either as once, few or many, or as a class for expanded clones.

>TRBV19|TRBJ1-6|NA|TRBD1
TGTGCCAGTATAAGGACAGGGGGTGATAATTCACCCCTCCACTTT
CASIRTGGDNSPLHF
>TRBV7-6|TRBJ1-3|medium-sized|NA
TGTGCCAGCAGCTTAGAGGGGGGGCTCTATGGAAACACCATATATTTT
CASSLEGGLYGNTIYF
>TRBV28|TRBJ1-6|once|NA
TGTGCCAGCAGTGACGGGTGGGATTCACCCCTCCACTTT
CASSDGWDSPLHF
>TRBV12-3/TRBV12-4|TRBJ1-2|NA|TRBD1
TGTGCCAGCAGCATCGGACAGGGTGATGGCTACACCTTC
CASSIGQGDGYTF
>TRBV19|TRBJ2-1|NA|TRBD2
TGTGCCAGTAGTGAGATAGCGGGGCGTTCCTACAATGAGCAGTTCTTC
CASSEIAGRSYNEQFF
>TRBV5-1|TRBJ2-5|NA|NA
TGCGCCAGCAGCTTGGCCGATGCGGGGTGGGAGACCCAGTACTTC
CASSLADAGWETQYF
>TRBV5-1|TRBJ1-6|few|TRBD1
TGCGCCAGCAGCTTGGTCGGACAGGGGAACAATTCACCCCTCCACTTT
CASSLVGQGNNSPLHF
>TRBV28|TRBJ2-5|NA|TRBD1
TGTGCCAGCAGCCATTCCCGGGACAGTCAAGAGACCCAGTACTTC
CASSHSRDSQETQYF
>TRBV6-6|TRBJ1-3|NA|NA
TGTGCCAGCAGTTACTCGGGGCAACGCTCTGGAAACACCATATATTTT
CASSYSGQRSGNTIYF
>TRBV5-4|TRBJ1-6|NA|NA
TGTGCCAGCAGCCCGGACAACCCTATCGCCATAAATTCACCCCTCCACTTT
CASSPDNPIAINSPLHF
>TRBV2|TRBJ2-7|NA|TRBD1
TGTGCCAGCCATCGGGACAGAAGCTCCTACGAGCAGTACTTC
CASHRDRSSYEQYF
>TRBV6-5|TRBJ1-2|NA|NA
TGTGCCAGCATGACCCCCACAGCTAACTATGGCTACACCTTC
CASMTPTANYGYTF
>TRBV9|TRBJ1-1|NA|NA
TGTGCCAGCAGCGTAGTGGCCGATAACACTGAAGCTTTCTTT
CASSVVADNTEAFF
>TRBV9|TRBJ1-2|NA|TRBD1
TGTGCCAGCAGCGTAGGTCTTTCCGGGACAGGGGTTTTGGGCTACACCTTC
CASSVGLSGTGVLGYTF
>TRBV11-2|TRBJ2-5|NA|TRBD1
TGTGCCAGCAGCTACAGGGGACAGGGGCCGGGAGAGACCCAGTACTTC
CASSYRGQGPGETQYF
>TRBV12-5|TRBJ1-2|once|NA
TGTGCTAGTGGTTTATCCAACTGGGCCAACTATGGCTACACCTTC
CASGLSNWANYGYTF
>TRBV2|TRBJ2-1|NA|NA
TGTGCCAGCAGGAACGGGTACAATGAGCAGTTCTTC
CASRNGYNEQFF
>TRBV5-1|TRBJ2-5|once|TRBD1
TGCGCCAGCAGCGGGGGGACAGGGGAGACGGAGACCCAGTACTTC
CASSGGTGETETQYF
>TRBV6-5|TRBJ1-6|NA|NA
TGTGCCAGCAGCCTCAGGGATTCACCCCTCCACTTT
CASSLRDSPLHF
>TRBV11-1|TRBJ2-7|NA|TRBD1
TGTGCCAGCAGCTCCCCGGGACAGGGGATATACGAGCAGTACTTC
CASSSPGQGIYEQYF
>TRBV7-9|TRBJ2-1|NA|TRBD2
TGTGCCAGCAGCTTTAGCGGGGGGAATGAGCAGTTCTTC
CASSFSGGNEQFF
>TRBV7-9|TRBJ2-1|NA|TRBD2
TGTGCCAGCGCCCTGGGACTAGCGGGGGCCTCCTACAATGAGCAGTTCTTC
CASALGLAGASYNEQFF
>TRBV6-1|TRBJ1-4|NA|NA
TGTGCCAGCAGCTTCCCCGAGGGTAATGAAAAACTGTTTTTT
CASSFPEGNEKLFF
>TRBV7-2|TRBJ2-1|NA|NA
TGTGCCAGCAGACAACAGTTCAGCTCCTACAATGAGCAGTTCTTC
CASRQQFSSYNEQFF
>TRBV28|TRBJ1-2|NA|TRBD1
TGTGCCAGCACCACGGGACAGGGCAACTATGGCTACACCTTC
CASTTGQGNYGYTF
>TRBV3-1/TRBV3-2|TRBJ2-7|NA|NA
TGTGCCAGCAGCCAAGGGGGCAGGTACGAGCAGTACTTC
CASSQGGRYEQYF
>TRBV6-5|TRBJ1-2|NA|NA
TGTGCCAGCAATGTACAGGGAACAGGCTATGGCTACACCTTC
CASNVQGTGYGYTF
>TRBV12-5|TRBJ2-3|NA|NA
TGTGCTAGTGGTTTGGGGAGAGCCACAGATACGCAGTATTTT
CASGLGRATDTQYF
>TRBV3-1/TRBV3-2|TRBJ2-3|NA|NA
TGTGCCAGCAGCCAAAGGCGGGTCACAGATACGCAGTATTTT
CASSQRRVTDTQYF